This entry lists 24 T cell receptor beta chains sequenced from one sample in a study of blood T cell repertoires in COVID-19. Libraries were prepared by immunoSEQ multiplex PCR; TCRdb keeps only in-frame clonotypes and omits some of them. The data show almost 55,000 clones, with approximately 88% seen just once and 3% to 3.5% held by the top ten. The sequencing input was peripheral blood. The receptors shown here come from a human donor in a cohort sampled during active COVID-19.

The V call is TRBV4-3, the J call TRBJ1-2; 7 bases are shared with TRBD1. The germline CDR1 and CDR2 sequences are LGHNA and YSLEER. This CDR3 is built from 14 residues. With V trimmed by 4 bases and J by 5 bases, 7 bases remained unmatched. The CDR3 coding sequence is TGCGCCAGCAGCCGCGAGGGGGCAGGGTATGGCTACACCTTC. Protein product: CASSREGAGYGYTF.

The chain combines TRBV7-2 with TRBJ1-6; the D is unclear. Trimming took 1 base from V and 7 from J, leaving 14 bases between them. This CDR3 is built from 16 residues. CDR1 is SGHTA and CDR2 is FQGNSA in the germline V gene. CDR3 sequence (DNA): TGTGCCAGCAGCTTAGAGTCCGGGGTCTCAAATTCACCCCTCCACTTT. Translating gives CASSLESGVSNSPLHF.

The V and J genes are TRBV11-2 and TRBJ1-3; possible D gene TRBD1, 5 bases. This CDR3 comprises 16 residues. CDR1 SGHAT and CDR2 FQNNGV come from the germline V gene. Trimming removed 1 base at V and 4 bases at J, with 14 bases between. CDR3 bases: TGTGCCAGCAGCTTAGCAGGGTTTTCATGGGGAAACACCATATATTTT. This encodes CASSLAGFSWGNTIYF.

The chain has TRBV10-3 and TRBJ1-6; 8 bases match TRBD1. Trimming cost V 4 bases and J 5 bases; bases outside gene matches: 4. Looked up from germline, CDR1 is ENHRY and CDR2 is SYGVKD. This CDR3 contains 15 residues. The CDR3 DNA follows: TGTGCCATCAGTGGAAACAGGGGGGATAATTCACCCCTCCACTTT. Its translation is CAISGNRGDNSPLHF.

CDR3: CASSQDREREQFF. CDR3 nucleotide sequence: TGTGCCAGCAGCCAAGACAGGGAAAGGGAGCAGTTCTTC. This sequence joins TRBV11-3 and TRBJ2-1, with 7 bases matching TRBD1. The germline gives CDR1 SGHNT, CDR2 YENEEA. Germline trimming cut 5 bases from V and 10 bases from J; bases unmatched to any gene: 8. CDR3 size: 13 residues.

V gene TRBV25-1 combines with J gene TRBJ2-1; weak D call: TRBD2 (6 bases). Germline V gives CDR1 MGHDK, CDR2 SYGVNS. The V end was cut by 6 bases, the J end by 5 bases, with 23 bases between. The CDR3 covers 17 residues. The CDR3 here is CASSPIRRPSDHNEQFF. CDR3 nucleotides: TGTGCCAGCAGCCCGATTAGGAGGCCTAGCGACCACAATGAGCAGTTCTTC.

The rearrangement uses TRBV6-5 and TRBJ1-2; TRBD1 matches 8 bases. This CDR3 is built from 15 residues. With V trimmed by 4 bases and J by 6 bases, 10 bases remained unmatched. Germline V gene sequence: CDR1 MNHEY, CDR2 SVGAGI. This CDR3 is CASSSRWTGPDGYTF. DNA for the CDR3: TGTGCCAGCAGTTCTCGATGGACAGGGCCGGATGGCTACACCTTC.

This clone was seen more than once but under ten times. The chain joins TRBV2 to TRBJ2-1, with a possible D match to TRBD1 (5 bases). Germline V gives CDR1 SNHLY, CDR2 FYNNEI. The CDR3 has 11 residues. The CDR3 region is CAGQGNNEQFF. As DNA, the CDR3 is TGTGCGGGGCAGGGAAACAATGAGCAGTTCTTC.

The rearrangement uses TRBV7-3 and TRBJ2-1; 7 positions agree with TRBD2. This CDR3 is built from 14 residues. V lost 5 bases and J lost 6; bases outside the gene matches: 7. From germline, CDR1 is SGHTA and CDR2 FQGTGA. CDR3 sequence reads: CASSPGRASNEQFF. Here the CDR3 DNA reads TGTGCCAGCAGCCCAGGGAGGGCCTCCAATGAGCAGTTCTTC.

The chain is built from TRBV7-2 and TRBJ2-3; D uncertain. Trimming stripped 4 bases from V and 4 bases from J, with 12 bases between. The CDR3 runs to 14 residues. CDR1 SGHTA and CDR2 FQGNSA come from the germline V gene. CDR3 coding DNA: TGTGCCAGCAGCTCCGACGTCGGAGCAGATACGCAGTATTTT. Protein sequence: CASSSDVGADTQYF.

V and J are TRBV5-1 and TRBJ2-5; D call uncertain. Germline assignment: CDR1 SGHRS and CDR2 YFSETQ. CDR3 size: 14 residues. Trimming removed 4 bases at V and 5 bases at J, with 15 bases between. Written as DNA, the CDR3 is TGCGCCAGCAGCACACTTTTAGCTGAGGAGACCCAGTACTTC. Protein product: CASSTLLAEETQYF. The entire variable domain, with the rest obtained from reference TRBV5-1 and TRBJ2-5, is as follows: KAGVTQTPRYLIKTRGQQVTLSCSPISGHRSVSWYQQTPGQGLQFLFEYFSETQRNKGNFPGRFSGRQFSNSRSEMNVSTLELGDSALYLCASSTLLAEETQYFGPGTRLLVL.

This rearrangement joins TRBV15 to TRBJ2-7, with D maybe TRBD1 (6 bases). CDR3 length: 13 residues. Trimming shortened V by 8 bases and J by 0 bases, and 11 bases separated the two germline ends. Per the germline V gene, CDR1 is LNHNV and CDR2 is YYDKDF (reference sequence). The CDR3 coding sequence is TGTGCCACCGGAGACAGGAGCTCCTACGAGCAGTACTTC. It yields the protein CATGDRSSYEQYF.

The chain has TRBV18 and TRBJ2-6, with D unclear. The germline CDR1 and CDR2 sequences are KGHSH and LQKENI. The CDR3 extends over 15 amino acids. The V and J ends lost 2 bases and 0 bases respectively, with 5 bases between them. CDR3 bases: TGTGCCAGCTCACCATCCCGCTCTGGGGCCAACGTCCTGACTTTC. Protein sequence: CASSPSRSGANVLTF. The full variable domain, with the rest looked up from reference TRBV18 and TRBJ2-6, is NAGVMQNPRHLVRRRGQEARLRCSPMKGHSHVYWYRQLPEEGLKFMVYLQKENIIDESGMPKERFSAEFPKEGPSILRIQQVVRGDSAAYFCASSPSRSGANVLTFGAGSRLTVL.

In DNA form, the CDR3 reads TGTGCCAGCAGCTTAGGACTAGCAAGACTCTACGAGCAGTACTTC. Amino acids: CASSLGLARLYEQYF. The V and J genes are TRBV7-3 and TRBJ2-7; 8 nucleotides match TRBD2. V lost 2 bases and J lost 3; bases outside the gene matches: 6. The CDR3 totals 15 residues. Germline lookup yields CDR1 SGHTA and CDR2 FQGTGA.

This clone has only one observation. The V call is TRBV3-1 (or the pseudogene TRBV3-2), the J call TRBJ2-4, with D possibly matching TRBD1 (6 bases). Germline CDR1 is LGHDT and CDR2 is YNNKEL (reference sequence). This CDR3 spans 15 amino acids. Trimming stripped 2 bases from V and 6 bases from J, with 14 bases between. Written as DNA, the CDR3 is TGTGCCAGCAGCCAAACAGGGTATGGCAGAAACATTCAGTACTTC. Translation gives CASSQTGYGRNIQYF.

The CDR3 loop reads CASQPDRGYVSKPQHF. The CDR3 region has the DNA TGTGCCAGCCAACCGGACAGGGGTTACGTGAGCAAGCCCCAGCATTTT. This chain links TRBV19 with TRBJ1-5, with 9 bases identical to TRBD1. After removal of 9 bases from V and 8 bases from J, the junction contained 17 bases not matched to a gene. CDR1 and CDR2 (germline): LNHDA, SQIVND (reference sequence). This CDR3 is built from 16 residues.

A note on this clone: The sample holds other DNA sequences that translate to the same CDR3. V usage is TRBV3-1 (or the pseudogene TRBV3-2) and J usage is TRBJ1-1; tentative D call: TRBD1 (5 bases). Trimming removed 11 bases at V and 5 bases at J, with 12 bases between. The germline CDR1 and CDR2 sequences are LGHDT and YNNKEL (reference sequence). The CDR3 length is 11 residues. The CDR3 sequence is CASRGGTEAFF. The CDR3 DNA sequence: TGTGCCTCCCGGGGGGGGACTGAAGCTTTCTTT.

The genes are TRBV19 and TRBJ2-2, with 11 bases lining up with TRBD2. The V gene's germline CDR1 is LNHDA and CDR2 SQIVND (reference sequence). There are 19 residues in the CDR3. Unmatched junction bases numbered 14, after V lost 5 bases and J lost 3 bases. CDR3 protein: CASSPTLQLAGEDTGELFF. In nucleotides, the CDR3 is TGTGCCAGTAGTCCAACGCTCCAACTAGCGGGAGAGGACACCGGGGAGCTGTTTTTT.

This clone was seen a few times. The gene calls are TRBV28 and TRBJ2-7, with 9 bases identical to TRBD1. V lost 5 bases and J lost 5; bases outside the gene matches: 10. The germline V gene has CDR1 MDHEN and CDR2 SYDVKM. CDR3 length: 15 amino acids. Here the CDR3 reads CASSPGQGVIHEQYF. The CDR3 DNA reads TGTGCCAGCAGTCCGGGACAGGGTGTGATCCACGAGCAGTACTTC. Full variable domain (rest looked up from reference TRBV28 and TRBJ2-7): DVKVTQSSRYLVKRTGEKVFLECVQDMDHENMFWYRQDPGLGLRLIYFSYDVKMKEKGDIPEGYSVSREKKERFSLILESASTNQTSMYLCASSPGQGVIHEQYFGPGTRLTVT.

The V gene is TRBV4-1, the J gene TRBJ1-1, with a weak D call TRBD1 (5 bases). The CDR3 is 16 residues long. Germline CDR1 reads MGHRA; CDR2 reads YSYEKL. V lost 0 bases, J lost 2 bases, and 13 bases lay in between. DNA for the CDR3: TGCGCCAGCAGCCAAGATGAATGGGGGGGAAACACTGAAGCTTTCTTT. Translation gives CASSQDEWGGNTEAFF.

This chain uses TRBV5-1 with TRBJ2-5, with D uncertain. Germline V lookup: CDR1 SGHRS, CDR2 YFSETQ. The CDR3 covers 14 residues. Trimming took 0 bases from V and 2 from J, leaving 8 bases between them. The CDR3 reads CASSLGGVQETQYF. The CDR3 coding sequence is TGCGCCAGCAGCTTGGGAGGAGTTCAAGAGACCCAGTACTTC.

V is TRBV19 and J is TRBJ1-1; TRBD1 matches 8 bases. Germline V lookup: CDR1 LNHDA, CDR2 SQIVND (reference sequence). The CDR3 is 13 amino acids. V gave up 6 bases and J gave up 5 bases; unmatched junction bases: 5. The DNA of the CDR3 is TGTGCCAGTAGGAGGACAGGGCGGACTGAAGCTTTCTTT. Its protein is CASRRTGRTEAFF.

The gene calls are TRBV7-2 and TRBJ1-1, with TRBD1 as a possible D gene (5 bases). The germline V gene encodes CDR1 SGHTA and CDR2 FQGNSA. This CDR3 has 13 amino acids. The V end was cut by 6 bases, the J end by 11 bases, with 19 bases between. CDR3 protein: CASRQGGSVIAFF. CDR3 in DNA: TGTGCCAGCAGGCAGGGAGGTTCTGTGATCGCTTTCTTT.

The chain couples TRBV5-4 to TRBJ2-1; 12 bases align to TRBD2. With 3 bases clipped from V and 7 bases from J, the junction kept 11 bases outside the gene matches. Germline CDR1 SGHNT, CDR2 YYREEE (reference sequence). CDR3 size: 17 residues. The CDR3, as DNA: TGTGCCAGCAGCTCCCCCAGTCTAGCGGGAGGGGGGAATGAGCAGTTCTTC. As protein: CASSSPSLAGGGNEQFF.